This T cell receptor (beta chain) originates from a study of control samples from healthy donors and cancer patients. This CDR3 contains 10 residues. Trimming left V 0 bases short and J 8 bases short, with 1 base between. CDR1 is PRHDT and CDR2 is FYEKMQ in the germline V gene (reference sequence). Clones were read by immunoSEQ multiplex PCR, and TCRdb kept only the in-frame ones, dropping some. The data hold 150,000 to 200,000 clones, with 91% observed a single time. Sequences were obtained from blood. The chain employs TRBV13 and TRBJ1-1; D gene uncertain. This TCR was recovered from a woman aged 30 to 39 in good health. The CDR3 nucleotides are TGTGCCAGCAGCTTAGGGGAAGCTTTCTTT. This translates into CASSLGEAFF.